One sample yielded the 21 T cell receptor beta chains listed below, sequenced in a study of PD-L1 blockade in urothelial cancer. Using immunoSEQ multiplex PCR, the repertoire was profiled, and TCRdb retains in-frame clones only, with some absent. The sample gives roughly 100,000 clones, more than 70% of which show up once; roughly 0.88% is in the top ten. Time point here: pretreatment peripheral blood. Specimen: PBMCs, collected around atezolizumab (anti-PD-L1) treatment. Source of these receptors: a woman older than 75 with urothelial cancer.

In this sample, this clone turned up once. The chain has TRBV18 and TRBJ2-7; TRBD1 agrees at 7 bases. Germline lookup yields CDR1 KGHSH and CDR2 LQKENI. J gave up 6 bases and V 2 bases, and 4 bases lay outside the gene matches. The length of the CDR3 is 13 residues. DNA of the CDR3: TGTGCCAGCTCACCAGGACAGGAGTTCGAGCAGTACTTC. As protein: CASSPGQEFEQYF.

The V gene is TRBV29-1, the J gene TRBJ2-1, with 10 nucleotides matching TRBD2. Germline V gives CDR1 SQVTM, CDR2 ANQGSEA. This CDR3 has 14 residues. With 6 bases clipped from V and 4 bases from J, the junction kept 6 bases outside the gene matches. The CDR3 protein is CSVLAGAYYNEQFF. The CDR3 DNA follows: TGCAGCGTGCTAGCGGGAGCATATTACAATGAGCAGTTCTTC.

This sequence joins TRBV7-2 and TRBJ2-2, with D possibly being TRBD2 (8 bases). V was trimmed by 6 bases and J by 0 bases, leaving 17 bases between them. Germline V gene lookup returns CDR1 SGHTA and CDR2 FQGNSA. The CDR3 totals 17 residues. This CDR3 reads CASSPGGGTANTGELFF. DNA of the CDR3: TGTGCCAGCAGTCCCGGGGGGGGGACAGCGAACACCGGGGAGCTGTTTTTT. Variable domain in full (rest from reference TRBV7-2 and TRBJ2-2): GAGVSQSPSNKVTEKGKDVELRCDPISGHTALYWYRQSLGQGLEFLIYFQGNSAPDKSGLPSDRFSAERTGGSVSTLTIQRTQQEDSAVYLCASSPGGGTANTGELFFGEGSRLTVL.

The chain couples TRBV19 to TRBJ1-4, with 7 bases lining up with TRBD1. The CDR3 has 15 amino acids. V gave up 8 bases and J gave up 7 bases; unmatched junction bases: 13. CDR1 LNHDA and CDR2 SQIVND come from the germline V gene (reference sequence). The CDR3 loop is CASQTPGRTGEKLFF. The CDR3 coding sequence is TGTGCCAGTCAAACGCCGGGCCGGACAGGTGAAAAACTGTTTTTT.

Only one count was recorded for this clone. The J gene is TRBJ1-1, the V gene TRBV6-1; 9 bases are a match to TRBD1. J was trimmed by 13 bases and V by 8 bases; bases with no gene match: 8. This CDR3 is built from 11 residues. CDR1 is MNHNS and CDR2 is SASEGT in the germline V gene. CDR3 in DNA: TGTGCCAGCCATCGCCGGGACAGGGTTTTCTTT. Residues: CASHRRDRVFF.

This rearrangement joins TRBV5-1 to TRBJ2-7, with 8 nucleotides matching TRBD2. CDR3 length: 15 residues. CDR1 SGHRS and CDR2 YFSETQ come from the germline V gene. V was clipped by 6 bases and J by 1 base; unmatched bases: 9. The CDR3 is CASTPNSGESYEQYF. For the CDR3, the DNA is TGCGCCAGCACCCCCAATAGCGGGGAGTCCTACGAGCAGTACTTC.

This clone was seen once. The rearrangement links TRBV7-9 to TRBJ2-3; 10 positions match TRBD1. V dropped 5 bases and J dropped 1; count of bases not matched to a gene: 3. CDR1 and CDR2 from the germline V gene are SEHNR and FQNEAQ (reference sequence). The CDR3 totals 15 residues. The CDR3 sequence is CASSRTGGGTDTQYF. The CDR3, as DNA: TGTGCCAGCAGCCGGACAGGGGGGGGCACAGATACGCAGTATTTT.

The chain's CDR3 is CASTSAAYNEQFF. The CDR3 DNA follows: TGTGCCAGCACCTCAGCGGCCTACAATGAGCAGTTCTTC. This chain joins TRBV6-1 and TRBJ2-1; perhaps TRBD2 as D (5 bases). Germline V gene data show CDR1 as MNHNS and CDR2 as SASEGT. The CDR3 is 13 residues long. V lost 7 bases and J 2 bases, leaving 9 bases between the germline ends.

The rearrangement joins TRBV14 to TRBJ1-2; 11 bases fit TRBD1. The CDR3 is made up of 13 amino acids. Germline CDR1 is SGHDN and CDR2 is FVKESK. After removal of 5 bases from V and 13 bases from J, the junction contained 9 bases not matched to a gene. DNA for the CDR3: TGTGCCAGCAGCGTTTGGACAGGGGGCGTTGTCACCTTC. Translation: CASSVWTGGVVTF.

The rearrangement links TRBV29-1 to TRBJ2-7; 12 nucleotides agree with TRBD2. Trimming took 4 bases from V and 7 from J; bases not matched to a gene: 8. This CDR3 comprises 14 residues. The germline V gene has CDR1 SQVTM and CDR2 ANQGSEA. As DNA, the CDR3 is TGCAGCGTTGGAGGACTAGCGGGAAGGGGGGAGCAGTACTTC. Its translation is CSVGGLAGRGEQYF.

The chain links TRBV6-1 to TRBJ1-5; D remains unclear. This CDR3 has 12 amino acids. Germline CDR1 MNHNS, CDR2 SASEGT. The V end was cut by 1 base, the J end by 7 bases, with 5 bases between. The CDR3 spells CASSEGGQPQHF. The CDR3 DNA is TGTGCCAGCAGTGAAGGAGGCCAGCCCCAGCATTTT.

The chain uses TRBV7-9 and TRBJ2-5, with TRBD2 matching over 10 bases. Unmatched junction bases numbered 8, after V lost 6 bases and J lost 4 bases. The CDR3 spans 15 residues. Germline-derived CDR1 and CDR2 are SEHNR and FQNEAQ (reference sequence). CDR3 in amino acids: CASRSSGRGGETQYF. DNA for the CDR3: TGTGCCAGCAGATCTAGCGGGAGAGGGGGAGAGACCCAGTACTTC.

The CDR3 spells CASSLAGYEAREQYF. Here the CDR3 DNA reads TGTGCCAGCAGCTTAGCGGGTTACGAGGCGAGAGAGCAGTACTTC. The chain carries TRBV28 and TRBJ2-7; 7 positions match TRBD2. After removal of 6 bases from V and 7 bases from J, the junction contained 15 bases not matched to a gene. The CDR3 totals 15 residues. The germline V gene encodes CDR1 MDHEN and CDR2 SYDVKM.

The chain links TRBV19 to TRBJ1-1; possible D gene TRBD1, 6 bases. This CDR3 region has 14 residues. Germline CDR1 and CDR2: LNHDA and SQIVND (reference sequence). Trimming shortened V by 7 bases and J by 4 bases, and 16 bases separated the two germline ends. CDR3 coding DNA: TGTGCCAGTAAGGCAGGGGTGTCCGGCACTGAAGCTTTCTTT. The encoded protein is CASKAGVSGTEAFF.

The V and J genes are TRBV6-5 and TRBJ1-2, with D perhaps TRBD1 (5 bases). Trimming took off 6 bases at V and 8 bases at J, with 16 bases between the two ends. This CDR3 has 13 residues. Germline CDR1 is MNHEY and CDR2 is SVGAGI. The CDR3 bases are TGTGCCAGCAGGTCACCGGGACTCCTAGGCTACACCTTC. This gives the protein CASRSPGLLGYTF.

The chain employs TRBV30 and TRBJ1-1; 7 bases map to TRBD1. Germline loops: CDR1 GTSNPN, CDR2 SVGIG (reference sequence). The CDR3 loop spans 14 amino acids. The V gene end was trimmed by 2 bases and the J gene end by 6 bases; junction bases not matched to a gene: 9. This CDR3 reads CAWSPGTVGSEAFF. Here the CDR3 DNA reads TGTGCCTGGAGTCCCGGGACAGTCGGCTCTGAAGCTTTCTTT.

J is TRBJ2-5 and V is TRBV15; TRBD1 aligns across 7 bases. Germline CDR1 reads LNHNV; CDR2 reads YYDKDF (reference sequence). V was pared by 3 bases and J by 0 bases, with 7 bases of the junction left unmatched. This CDR3 comprises 16 residues. The CDR3 protein is CATSSPSTGYQETQYF. The CDR3 DNA reads TGTGCCACCAGCAGTCCCTCGACAGGGTACCAAGAGACCCAGTACTTC.

The chain combines TRBV11-2 with TRBJ2-7; D gene ambiguous. Trimming took off 0 bases at V and 7 bases at J, with 22 bases between the two ends. Germline V lookup: CDR1 SGHAT, CDR2 FQNNGV. This CDR3 has 17 amino acids. DNA for the CDR3: TGTGCCAGCAGCTTAGATGTGGGTTCGTCTATCCTCAGGGAGCAGTACTTC. Residues: CASSLDVGSSILREQYF. The whole variable domain, remainder taken from reference TRBV11-2 and TRBJ2-7, is EAGVAQSPRYKIIEKRQSVAFWCNPISGHATLYWYQQILGQGPKLLIQFQNNGVVDDSQLPKDRFSAERLKGVDSTLKIQPAKLEDSAVYLCASSLDVGSSILREQYFGPGTRLTVT.

J is TRBJ1-2 and V is TRBV10-2; TRBD1 matches 8 bases. Germline CDR1 reads WSHSY; CDR2 reads SAAADI. The CDR3 has 13 residues. With 6 bases clipped from V and 8 bases from J, the junction kept 8 bases outside the gene matches. The CDR3 region has the DNA TGCGCCAGCAGCGCGGACAGGGCGGGCGGCTACACCTTC. It is translated as CASSADRAGGYTF.

This rearrangement joins TRBV5-4 to TRBJ1-1; 7 nucleotides line up with TRBD1. The germline V gene encodes CDR1 SGHNT and CDR2 YYREEE (reference sequence). V was pared by 3 bases and J by 2 bases, with 10 bases of the junction left unmatched. CDR3 length equals 16 residues. The CDR3 reads CASSSETGQPNTEAFF. CDR3 nucleotides: TGTGCCAGCAGCTCGGAAACGGGACAGCCTAACACTGAAGCTTTCTTT.

The chain uses TRBV20-1 and TRBJ2-7, with D maybe TRBD2 (6 bases). Trimming pared 6 bases from V and 4 bases from J, leaving 10 bases between. Per germline, CDR1 DFQATT and CDR2 SNEGSKA (reference sequence). This CDR3 has 11 residues. CDR3 nucleotide sequence: TGCAGTGCCATGGGGGGTTACGAGCAGTACTTC. This codes for CSAMGGYEQYF.